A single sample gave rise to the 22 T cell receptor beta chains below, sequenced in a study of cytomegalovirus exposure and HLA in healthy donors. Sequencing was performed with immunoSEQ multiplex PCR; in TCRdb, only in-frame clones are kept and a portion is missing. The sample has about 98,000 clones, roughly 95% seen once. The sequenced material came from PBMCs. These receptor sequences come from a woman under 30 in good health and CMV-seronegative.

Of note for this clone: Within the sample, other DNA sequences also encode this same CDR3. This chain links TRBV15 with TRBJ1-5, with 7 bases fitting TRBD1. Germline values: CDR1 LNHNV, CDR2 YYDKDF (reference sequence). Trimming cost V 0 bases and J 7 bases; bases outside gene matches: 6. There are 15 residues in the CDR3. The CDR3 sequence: CATSRDRGPGQPQHF. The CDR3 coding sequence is TGTGCCACCAGCAGAGATAGGGGGCCCGGACAGCCCCAGCATTTT.

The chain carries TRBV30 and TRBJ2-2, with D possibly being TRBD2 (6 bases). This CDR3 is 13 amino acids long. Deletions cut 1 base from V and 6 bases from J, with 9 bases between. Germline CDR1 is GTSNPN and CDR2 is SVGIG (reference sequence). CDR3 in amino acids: CAWSGPGAGELFF. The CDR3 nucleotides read TGTGCCTGGAGTGGGCCGGGGGCCGGGGAGCTGTTTTTT.

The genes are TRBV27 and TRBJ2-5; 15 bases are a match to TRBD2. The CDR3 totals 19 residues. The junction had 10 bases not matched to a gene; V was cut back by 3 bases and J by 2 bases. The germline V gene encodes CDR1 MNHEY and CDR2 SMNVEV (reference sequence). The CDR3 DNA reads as TGTGCCAGCAGTTTCCCCCCCCCTGGACTAGCGGGAGGGCAAGAGACCCAGTACTTC. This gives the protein CASSFPPPGLAGGQETQYF.

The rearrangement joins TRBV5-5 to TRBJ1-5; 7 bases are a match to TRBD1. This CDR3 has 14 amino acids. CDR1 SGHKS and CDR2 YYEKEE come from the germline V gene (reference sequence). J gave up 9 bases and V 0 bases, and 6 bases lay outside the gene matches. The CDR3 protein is CASSLGDSPPPQHF. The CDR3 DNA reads TGTGCCAGCAGCTTGGGGGACAGCCCCCCGCCCCAGCATTTT.

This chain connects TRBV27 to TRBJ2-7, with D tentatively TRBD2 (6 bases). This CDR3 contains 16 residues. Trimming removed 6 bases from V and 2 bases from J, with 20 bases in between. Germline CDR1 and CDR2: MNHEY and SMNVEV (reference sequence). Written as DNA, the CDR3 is TGTGCCAGCAGCCCGGGGAGCGGGCGCTCTACCTACGAGCAGTACTTC. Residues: CASSPGSGRSTYEQYF.

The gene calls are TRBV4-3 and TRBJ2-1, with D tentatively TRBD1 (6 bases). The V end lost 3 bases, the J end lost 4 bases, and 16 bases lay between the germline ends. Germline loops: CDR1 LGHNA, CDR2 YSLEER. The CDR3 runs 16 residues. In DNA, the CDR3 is TGCGCCAGCAGCCAGGTTTTCGGGACATTGTACAATGAGCAGTTCTTC. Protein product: CASSQVFGTLYNEQFF.

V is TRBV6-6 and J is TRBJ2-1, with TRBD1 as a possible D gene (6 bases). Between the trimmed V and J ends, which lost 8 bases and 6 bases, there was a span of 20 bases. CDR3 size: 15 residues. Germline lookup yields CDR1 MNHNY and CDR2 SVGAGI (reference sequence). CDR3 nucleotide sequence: TGTGCCAGCGGGACGTGGGGGCAGCCATTCAATGAGCAGTTCTTC. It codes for CASGTWGQPFNEQFF.

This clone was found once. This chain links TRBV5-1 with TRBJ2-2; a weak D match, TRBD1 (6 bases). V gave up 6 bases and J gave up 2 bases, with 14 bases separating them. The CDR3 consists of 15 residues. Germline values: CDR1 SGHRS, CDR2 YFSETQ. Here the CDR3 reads CASTRTEINTGELFF. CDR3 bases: TGCGCCAGCACCCGGACAGAAATCAACACCGGGGAGCTGTTTTTT.

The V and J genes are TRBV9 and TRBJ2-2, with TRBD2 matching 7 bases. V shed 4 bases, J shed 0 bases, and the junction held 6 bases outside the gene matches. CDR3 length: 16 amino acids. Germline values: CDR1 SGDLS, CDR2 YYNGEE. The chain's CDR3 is CASSPDRGANTGELFF. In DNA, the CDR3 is TGTGCCAGCAGCCCCGATCGGGGGGCGAACACCGGGGAGCTGTTTTTT. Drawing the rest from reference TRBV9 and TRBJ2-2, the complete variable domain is DSGVTQTPKHLITATGQRVTLRCSPRSGDLSVYWYQQSLDQGLQFLIQYYNGEERAKGNILERFSAQQFPDLHSELNLSSLELGDSALYFCASSPDRGANTGELFFGEGSRLTVL.

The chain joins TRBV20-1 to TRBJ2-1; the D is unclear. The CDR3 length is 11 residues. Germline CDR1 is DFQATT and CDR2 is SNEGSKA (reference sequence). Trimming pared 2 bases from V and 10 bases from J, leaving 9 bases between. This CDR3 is CSARLILEQFF. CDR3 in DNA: TGCAGTGCTAGACTAATCTTGGAGCAGTTCTTC.

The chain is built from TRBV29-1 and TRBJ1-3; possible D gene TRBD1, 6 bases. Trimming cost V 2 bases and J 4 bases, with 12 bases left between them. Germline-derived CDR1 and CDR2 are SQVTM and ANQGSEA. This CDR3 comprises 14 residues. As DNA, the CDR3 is TGCAGCGTTGAAACATGGGACAAGGGAAACACCATATATTTT. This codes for CSVETWDKGNTIYF.

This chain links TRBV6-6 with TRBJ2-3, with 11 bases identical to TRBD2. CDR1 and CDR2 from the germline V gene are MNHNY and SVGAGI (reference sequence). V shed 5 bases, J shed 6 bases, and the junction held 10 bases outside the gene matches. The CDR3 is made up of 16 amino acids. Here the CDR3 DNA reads TGTGCCAGCAGTCTACGGACTAGCGGGCGTGGGGATACGCAGTATTTT. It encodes CASSLRTSGRGDTQYF.

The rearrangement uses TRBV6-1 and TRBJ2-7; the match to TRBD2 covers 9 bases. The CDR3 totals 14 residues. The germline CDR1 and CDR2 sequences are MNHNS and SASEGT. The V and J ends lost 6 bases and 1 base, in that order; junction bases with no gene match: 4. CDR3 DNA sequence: TGTGCCAGCAGGCTTAGCGGGAGTTCCTACGAGCAGTACTTC. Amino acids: CASRLSGSSYEQYF.

As DNA, the CDR3 is TGTGCCAGCAGCTTAATTCAGGAGGAGCTGTTTTTT. This translates into CASSLIQEELFF. The rearrangement links TRBV7-6 to TRBJ2-2; D not resolved. The CDR3 has 12 residues. The V gene's germline CDR1 is SGHVS and CDR2 FNYEAQ. V lost 2 bases and J lost 10, with 8 bases in between.

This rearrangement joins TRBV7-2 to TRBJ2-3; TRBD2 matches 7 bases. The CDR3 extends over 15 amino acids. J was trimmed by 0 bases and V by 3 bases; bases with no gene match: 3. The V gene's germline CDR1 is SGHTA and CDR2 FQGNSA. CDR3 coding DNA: TGTGCCAGCAGCTTTAATAGCGGGAGCACAGATACGCAGTATTTT. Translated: CASSFNSGSTDTQYF.

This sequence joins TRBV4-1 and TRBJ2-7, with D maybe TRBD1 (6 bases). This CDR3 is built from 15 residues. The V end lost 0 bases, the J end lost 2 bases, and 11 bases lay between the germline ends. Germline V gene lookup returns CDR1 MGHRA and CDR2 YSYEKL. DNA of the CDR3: TGCGCCAGCAGCCAAGACAACAGGGAAACCTACGAGCAGTACTTC. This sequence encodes CASSQDNRETYEQYF.

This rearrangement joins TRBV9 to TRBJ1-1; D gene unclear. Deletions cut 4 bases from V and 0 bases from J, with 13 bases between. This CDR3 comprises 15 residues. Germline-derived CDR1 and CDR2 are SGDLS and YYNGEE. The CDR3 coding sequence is TGTGCCAGCAGCCCAGTTTTCCCAATGAACACTGAAGCTTTCTTT. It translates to CASSPVFPMNTEAFF.

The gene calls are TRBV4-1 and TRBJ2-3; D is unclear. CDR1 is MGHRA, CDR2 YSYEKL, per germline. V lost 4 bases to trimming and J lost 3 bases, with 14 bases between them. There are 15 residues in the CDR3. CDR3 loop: CASSPRLSKTDTQYF. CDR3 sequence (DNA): TGCGCCAGCAGCCCCCGGTTATCGAAGACAGATACGCAGTATTTT.

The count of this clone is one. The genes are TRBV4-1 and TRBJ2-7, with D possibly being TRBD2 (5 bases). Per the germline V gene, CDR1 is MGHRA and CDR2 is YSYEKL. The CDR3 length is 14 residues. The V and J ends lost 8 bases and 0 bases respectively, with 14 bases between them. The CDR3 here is CASGHGLASYEQYF. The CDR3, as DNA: TGCGCCAGCGGTCATGGGCTAGCCTCCTACGAGCAGTACTTC.

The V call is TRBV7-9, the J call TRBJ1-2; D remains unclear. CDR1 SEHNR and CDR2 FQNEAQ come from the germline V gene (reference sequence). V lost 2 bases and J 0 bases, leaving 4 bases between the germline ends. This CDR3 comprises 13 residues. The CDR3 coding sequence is TGTGCCAGCAGCTTATCAGCTAACTATGGCTACACCTTC. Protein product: CASSLSANYGYTF.

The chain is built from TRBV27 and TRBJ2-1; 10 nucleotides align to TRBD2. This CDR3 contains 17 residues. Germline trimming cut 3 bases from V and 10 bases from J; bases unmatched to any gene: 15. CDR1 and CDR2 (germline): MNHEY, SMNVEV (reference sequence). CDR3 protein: CASSFGAASGRTWEQFF. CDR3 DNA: TGTGCCAGCAGTTTCGGGGCGGCTAGCGGGAGAACTTGGGAGCAGTTCTTC.

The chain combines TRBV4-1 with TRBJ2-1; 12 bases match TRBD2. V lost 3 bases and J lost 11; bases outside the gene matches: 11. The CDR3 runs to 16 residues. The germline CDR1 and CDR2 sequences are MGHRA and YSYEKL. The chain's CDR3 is CASSQKPGTSGPQQFF. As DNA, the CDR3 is TGCGCCAGCAGCCAGAAACCCGGGACTAGCGGGCCCCAGCAGTTCTTC.